A selection of T cell receptor beta chains follows, all from one sample in a study of T cells after yellow fever vaccination. TCRdb fed the 5' RACE reads into MiXCR, producing one record per CDR3 protein. The table records a few hundred thousand distinct CDR3 sequences, around 20% of them present only once. The sequencing used PBMCs, collected before the yellow fever booster vaccination. The source of these receptors is a young man who received the YFV17D yellow fever vaccine. Each CDR3 is given with its conserved first and last residue. A D gene is named only where the DNA matches it firmly. Only part of the rows carry a size: once, few, many, or a class if the clone is expanded.

size,D,J,V,DNA,CDR3
few,.,TRBJ2-1,TRBV12-3/TRBV12-4,TGTGCCAGCAAGCTCGTGGGTGAGCAGTTCTTC,CASKLVGEQFF
many,.,TRBJ2-7,TRBV6-5,TGTGCCAGCAGCCGAGGGACACCGGACTCCTACGAGCAGTACTTC,CASSRGTPDSYEQYF
.,.,TRBJ2-7,TRBV14,TGTGCCAGCAGCCAGACGGGGGCTATCGGCGAGCAGTACTTC,CASSQTGAIGEQYF
.,TRBD1,TRBJ2-3,TRBV7-9,TGTGCCAGCAGCCCTGGGCCCGGGACAGGGGGTTATACGCAGTATTTT,CASSPGPGTGGYTQYF
few,.,TRBJ2-3,TRBV7-3,TGTGCCAGCAGCTTAAACGCGGCTAGCCAGGGAGATACGCAGTATTTT,CASSLNAASQGDTQYF
.,.,TRBJ2-7,TRBV10-3,TGTGCCATCAGGCCCCGGACAGCTAACGAGCAGTACTTC,CAIRPRTANEQYF
few,TRBD1,TRBJ1-6,TRBV7-9,TGTGCCAGCAGCCCATCGCAGGGGGCTAATTCACCCCTCCACTTT,CASSPSQGANSPLHF
.,.,TRBJ1-1,TRBV6-2/TRBV6-3,TGTGCCAGCAGTTACCGTGTCAGGGGCCACATGAACACTGAAGCTTTCTTT,CASSYRVRGHMNTEAFF
.,.,TRBJ2-5,TRBV6-2/TRBV6-3,TGTGCCAGACCGGACAGCCAAGAGACCCAGTACTTC,CARPDSQETQYF
.,.,TRBJ2-1,TRBV6-2/TRBV6-3,TGTGCCAGCAGTTCCTATACTACTAACAGAATCGCCTACAATGAGCAGTTCTTC,CASSSYTTNRIAYNEQFF
few,.,TRBJ1-5,TRBV5-5,TGTGCCAGCAGCTTGGTCGGGGTTGAGCAGCCCCAGCATTTT,CASSLVGVEQPQHF
few,.,TRBJ2-5,TRBV29-1,TGCAGCGTTGAAGAGGGGTCAGAGACCCAGTACTTC,CSVEEGSETQYF
.,TRBD1,TRBJ1-1,TRBV7-9,TGTGCCAGCAGCTTACAGGGGGCAGTAACTGAAGCTTTCTTT,CASSLQGAVTEAFF
few,TRBD2,TRBJ2-5,TRBV5-1,TGCGCCAGCAGCTTGGCCCCTAGCGGGGGGGCTGGGGAGACCCAGTACTTC,CASSLAPSGGAGETQYF
few,TRBD2,TRBJ2-5,TRBV6-5,TGTGCCAGCTTCGGACTAGCGGGGGGCCAAGAGACCCAGTACTTC,CASFGLAGGQETQYF
.,TRBD2,TRBJ2-5,TRBV6-2/TRBV6-3,TGTGCCAGCAAAGCGGGGGGGCGAGAGACCCAGTACTTC,CASKAGGRETQYF
.,TRBD1,TRBJ2-5,TRBV12-3/TRBV12-4,TGTGCCAGCAGTTTAGGTCCGGGACAGGGACAAGAGACCCAGTACTTC,CASSLGPGQGQETQYF
few,.,TRBJ1-5,TRBV20-1,TGCAGTGCTAGAAATGGGGCAGGCAATCAGCCCCAGCATTTT,CSARNGAGNQPQHF
few,.,TRBJ1-2,TRBV12-3/TRBV12-4,TGTGCCAGCAGCCTCCCATCCGGGGGAAACTATGGCTACACCTTC,CASSLPSGGNYGYTF
.,.,TRBJ2-4,TRBV15,TGTGCCACCAGCAGACGGGCAAGGGTAGCCAAAAACATTCAGTACTTC,CATSRRARVAKNIQYF
few,TRBD1,TRBJ1-5,TRBV20-1,TGCAGTGCTAGTGAGACAGGGAATCAGCCCCAGCATTTT,CSASETGNQPQHF
.,TRBD1,TRBJ2-7,TRBV19,TGTGCCAGTAGTATCGGACAGGGGATAGCCTACGAGCAGTACTTC,CASSIGQGIAYEQYF
few,.,TRBJ1-5,TRBV6-6,TGTGCCAGCAGTTACCGAAGACAGCCCCAGCATTTT,CASSYRRQPQHF
few,.,TRBJ2-7,TRBV20-1,TGCAGTGCCAGGAGCAGAATTGCCTACGAGCAGTACTTC,CSARSRIAYEQYF
.,TRBD1,TRBJ2-2,TRBV4-1,TGCGCCAGCAGATCGGCAGGGGGCCGGGAGCTGTTTTTT,CASRSAGGRELFF
few,.,TRBJ1-5,TRBV10-3,TGTGCCATCAGAACTCAGGGCCAGCCCCAGCATTTT,CAIRTQGQPQHF
many,.,TRBJ2-7,TRBV4-3,TGCGCCAGCAGCCTCCTCGGGGGAGACGAGCAGTACTTC,CASSLLGGDEQYF
once,.,TRBJ2-1,TRBV5-5,TGTGCCAGCAGCTTGATTGGAGAAACCTCGGGGCAGTTCTTC,CASSLIGETSGQFF
few,.,TRBJ2-3,TRBV24-1,TGTGCCACCAGTGACCCGGACCAGGGGTCAGATACGCAGTATTTT,CATSDPDQGSDTQYF
few,.,TRBJ1-1,TRBV12-3/TRBV12-4,TGTGCCAGCAGTTTCCCGGGATCCCTGAACACTGAAGCTTTCTTT,CASSFPGSLNTEAFF
.,.,TRBJ2-1,TRBV7-9,TGTGCCAGCAAGTACCAAGCCTACAATGAGCAGTTCTTC,CASKYQAYNEQFF
few,.,TRBJ2-5,TRBV7-8,TGTGCCAGCAGCTTAGGCCGCATCCAAGAGACCCAGTACTTC,CASSLGRIQETQYF
once,.,TRBJ1-2,TRBV20-1,TGCAGTGCTATGCTTCGTATGGGGAACTATGGCTACACCTTC,CSAMLRMGNYGYTF
many,TRBD2,TRBJ2-2,TRBV3-1,TGTGCCAGCAGGGCTAGCGGAACCGGGGAGCTGTTTTTT,CASRASGTGELFF
.,TRBD2,TRBJ2-1,TRBV4-2,TGTGCCAGCAGCCAAACTAGCGGCAATGAGCAGTTCTTC,CASSQTSGNEQFF
few,.,TRBJ1-2,TRBV5-6,TGTGCCAGCAGCTTGTATCCTGGAGTTAACTATGGCTACACCTTC,CASSLYPGVNYGYTF
.,.,TRBJ2-1,TRBV12-3/TRBV12-4,TGTGCCAGCAGTCCACGCCTCCCCGGCCAGTTCTTC,CASSPRLPGQFF
.,.,TRBJ2-1,TRBV7-6,TGTGCCAGCAGCGCCCGCACAGCTCCTGAGCAGTTCTTC,CASSARTAPEQFF
.,.,TRBJ2-5,TRBV7-9,TGTGCCAGCAGCTTAGATCTGGGGGCTGCGAAGACCCAGTACTTC,CASSLDLGAAKTQYF
.,.,TRBJ1-2,TRBV28,TGTGCCAGCAGGCTTTCTATGTATGGCTACACCTTC,CASRLSMYGYTF
few,.,TRBJ2-3,TRBV7-2,TGTGCCAGCAGCCCCACTAGCCCCTGGGATACGCAGTATTTT,CASSPTSPWDTQYF
few,.,TRBJ1-4,TRBV7-2,TGTGCCAGCAGCTTAACGAGGAACCCTGGTGAAAAACTGTTTTTT,CASSLTRNPGEKLFF
once,.,TRBJ2-5,TRBV5-1,TGCGCCAGCAGCTCGGGTGGTGGGGCAGCGGAGACCCAGTACTTC,CASSSGGGAAETQYF
.,TRBD1,TRBJ1-2,TRBV7-8,TGTGCCAGCAGCTTGGGGACAGCGAATAACTATGTCTACACCTTC,CASSLGTANNYVYTF
.,.,TRBJ1-4,TRBV4-2,TGTGCCAGCAGCCATGACAGTTTTAATAATGAAAAACTGTTTTTT,CASSHDSFNNEKLFF
.,.,TRBJ2-5,TRBV2,TGTGCCAGCAGTGGTCGGCGTGGGGGACCACGGGAGACCCAGTACTTC,CASSGRRGGPRETQYF
.,.,TRBJ2-4,TRBV7-2,TGTGCCAGCAGCCTAGGTCGGTCAGGCCTTAACATTCAGTACTTC,CASSLGRSGLNIQYF